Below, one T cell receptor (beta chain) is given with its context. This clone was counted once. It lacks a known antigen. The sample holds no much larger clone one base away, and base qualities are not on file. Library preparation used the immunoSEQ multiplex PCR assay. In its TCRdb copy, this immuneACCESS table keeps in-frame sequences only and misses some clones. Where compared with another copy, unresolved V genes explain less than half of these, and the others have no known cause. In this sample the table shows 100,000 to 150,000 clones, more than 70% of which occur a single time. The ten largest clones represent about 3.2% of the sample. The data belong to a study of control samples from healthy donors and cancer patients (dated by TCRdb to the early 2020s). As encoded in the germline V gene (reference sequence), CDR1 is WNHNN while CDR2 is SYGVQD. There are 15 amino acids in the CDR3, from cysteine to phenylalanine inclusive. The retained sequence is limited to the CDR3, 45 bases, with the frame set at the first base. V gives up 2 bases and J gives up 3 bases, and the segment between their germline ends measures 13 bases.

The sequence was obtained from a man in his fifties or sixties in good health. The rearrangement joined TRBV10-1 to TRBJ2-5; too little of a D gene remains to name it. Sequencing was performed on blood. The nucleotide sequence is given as TGCGCCAGCAGTGAGCCAGCGAGGTCGGAAGAGACCCAGTACTTC. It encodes CASSEPARSEETQYF.